This T cell receptor (beta chain) was sequenced during a study of beta chain features in type 1 diabetes. Study findings and constraints: There was a moderate but significant shortening of TCRB CDR3s in all four CD4+ subsets of Type 1 diabetes patients.

This clone was observed a handful of times. Its antigen is currently unknown. Deletions cut 0 bases from V and 1 base from J, with 13 bases between. The CDR3 totals 17 residues. In germline, CDR1 is SEHNR, CDR2 FQNEAQ (reference sequence). Every isolated RNA sample was fully reverse transcribed, so sequencing captured expressed TCRB transcripts. Sequencing was performed with immunoSEQ multiplex PCR; in TCRdb, only in-frame clones are kept and a portion is missing. The table shows over 650,000 clones, with over 13% occurring only once. This clonotype was sampled from a man aged 18 to 29 with type 1 diabetes. V and J are TRBV7-9 and TRBJ2-4; D may be TRBD1 (5 bases). Sequencing used naive CD4+ T cells from blood. The CDR3 region is CASSLAGRVQAKNIQYF. The CDR3 region has the DNA TGTGCCAGCAGCTTAGCCGGCAGGGTACAGGCCAAAAACATTCAGTACTTC. The entire variable domain, with the rest obtained from reference TRBV7-9 and TRBJ2-4, is as follows: DTGVSQNPRHKITKRGQNVTFRCDPISEHNRLYWYRQTLGQGPEFLTYFQNEAQLEKSRLLSDRFSAERPKGSFSTLEIQRTEQGDSAMYLCASSLAGRVQAKNIQYFGAGTRLSVL.